This T cell receptor beta chain was captured by sequencing in a study of breast tumors, draining lymph nodes, adjacent tissues. Using its own MiXCR run on the multiplex PCR reads, TCRdb lists one record per CDR3 protein. The table includes under 150,000 distinct CDR3 sequences, about 22% detected once. This clonotype was seen at least ten times. Axillary draining lymph nodes of breast cancer patients supplied the node samples. Germline CDR1 LNHDA, CDR2 SQIVND (reference sequence). The V gene end was trimmed by 3 bases and the J gene end by 2 bases; junction bases not matched to a gene: 4. The CDR3 runs to 15 residues.

The sample was axillary lymph node tissue. The J gene is TRBJ2-3, the V gene TRBV19; 8 bases agree with TRBD1. This sequence was found in a female donor with breast cancer. Some clones in this sample may be carry-over from other donors' samples. CDR3 region: CASSIRDRSTDTQYF. For the CDR3, the DNA is TGTGCCAGTAGTATCCGGGACAGGTCCACAGATACGCAGTATTTT. Full variable domain (outside the CDR3, taken from reference TRBV19 and TRBJ2-3): DGGITQSPKYLFRKEGQNVTLSCEQNLNHDAMYWYRQDPGQGLRLIYYSQIVNDFQKGDIAEGYSVSREKKESFPLTVTSAQKNPTAFYLCASSIRDRSTDTQYFGPGTRLTVL.